This T cell receptor beta chain is drawn from a study of shared clonotypes between healthy human individuals. Study-level background: Three plates each covered CD4 naive and memory; CD8 naive two, CD8 memory one. Study findings and constraints: A few donors held around 5% of naive CD4 clonotypes in common.

Deep was the level used in running the assay. Per sorted-subset replicate PCR, input was around 200 ng DNA, representing around 29,000 T cell genomes. Sequenced by immunoSEQ multiplex PCR; TCRdb stores in-frame clones only, minus some. The table has millions of clones, roughly nine tenths seen once. Germline CDR1 reads MNHNS; CDR2 reads SASEGT. Trimming took 9 bases from V and 5 from J; bases not matched to a gene: 11. CDR3 size: 15 residues. With regard to this clone: Its antigen is still unknown.

This clonotype was obtained from a man aged 18-30 years in good health. Source material: naive CD4+ T cells sorted from blood. Specified subset: CD45RA+ positively selected. The V and J genes are TRBV6-1 and TRBJ2-1; 9 bases are a match to TRBD1. This CDR3 is CASCDRDRVNNEQFF. The CDR3 coding sequence is TGTGCCAGTTGTGACCGGGACAGGGTAAACAATGAGCAGTTCTTC.